These 13 T cell receptor beta chains share one sample of origin, sequenced in a study of CD8+ T cells in alopecia areata (dated by TCRdb to 2016 to 2018). The sample's time point label, in plain terms: more than three weeks on oral tofacitinib. Explained via the paper, the treatment or condition label denotes: oral pan-JAK inhibitor, 5-10 mg twice daily. The library was made by the immunoSEQ multiplex PCR assay. RNA was extracted from all samples and reverse transcribed into cDNA, which served as template for TCR sequencing. TCRdb took over this immuneACCESS table, retaining in-frame rearrangements with V and J assigned. Such tables are incomplete; in checked studies, under half of the missing clones stem from an unresolved V gene, and the remainder is unexplained. In all, the sample holds 150,000 to 250,000 clones, and approximately 60% of those were seen once. 3% to 3.5% of the sample is taken by the ten largest.

Sample: CD4+ T cells sorted from blood, taken at week 4, from a patient treated with tofacitinib. These receptors were collected from a human donor with alopecia areata.

The chain couples TRBV7-3 to TRBJ2-5, with TRBD1 identical over 7 bases. Looked up from germline, CDR1 is SGHTA and CDR2 is FQGTGA. With V trimmed by 1 base and J by 2 bases, 4 bases remained unmatched. This CDR3 contains 15 residues. The CDR3 region is CASSLRGDSQETQYF. For the CDR3, the DNA is TGTGCCAGCAGCTTAAGAGGGGACAGTCAAGAGACCCAGTACTTC.

This chain links TRBV6-6 with TRBJ1-6, with D possibly matching TRBD1 (5 bases). This CDR3 is 15 amino acids long. The V gene lost 4 bases and the J gene lost 9 bases, with 16 bases spanning the gap. Germline CDR1 MNHNY, CDR2 SVGAGI (reference sequence). The CDR3 region is CASSSLNGGGSPLHF. In DNA form, the CDR3 reads TGTGCCAGCAGTTCCCTAAATGGGGGGGGTTCACCCCTCCACTTT.

The chain recombines TRBV29-1 with TRBJ1-2; 7 nucleotides agree with TRBD1. Germline values: CDR1 SQVTM, CDR2 ANQGSEA. The CDR3 extends over 12 amino acids. The V and J ends lost 4 bases and 8 bases, in that order; junction bases with no gene match: 7. This CDR3 is CSVGDRARGYTF. For the CDR3, the DNA is TGCAGCGTTGGCGACAGGGCTCGAGGCTACACCTTC.

In this sample, this clone turned up a few times. The CDR3 coding sequence is TGTGCCAGCAGCCGCGACAGGTTAAATCCACCTCAAGGTTCACCCCTCCACTTT. Protein sequence: CASSRDRLNPPQGSPLHF. J is TRBJ1-6 and V is TRBV5-4; tentative D call: TRBD1 (6 bases). The CDR3 extends over 18 amino acids. Germline lookup yields CDR1 SGHNT and CDR2 YYREEE (reference sequence). The germline V and J ends were trimmed by 4 bases and 9 bases, with 26 bases remaining between them.

J is TRBJ2-3 and V is TRBV6-5; TRBD2 aligns across 7 bases. Germline CDR1 reads MNHEY; CDR2 reads SVGAGI. Germline trimming cut 0 bases from V and 4 bases from J; bases unmatched to any gene: 4. CDR3 length: 15 residues. The CDR3: CASSYSGGEADTQYF. CDR3 nucleotide sequence: TGTGCCAGCAGTTACTCGGGGGGGGAGGCAGATACGCAGTATTTT.

The CDR3 reads CASSLIAGGYNEQFF. DNA for the CDR3: TGTGCCAGCAGCTTAATAGCGGGGGGTTACAATGAGCAGTTCTTC. J is TRBJ2-1 and V is TRBV7-9; 10 bases are a match to TRBD2. The CDR3 has 15 residues. The ends lost 2 bases at V and 4 bases at J; junction bases unmatched: 2. The V gene's germline CDR1 is SEHNR and CDR2 FQNEAQ (reference sequence).

V is TRBV6-5 and J is TRBJ1-6, with D uncertain. Trimming took 6 bases from V and 6 from J, leaving 15 bases between them. The germline CDR1 and CDR2 sequences are MNHEY and SVGAGI. The CDR3 totals 15 residues. This CDR3 is CASSPGPVGNSPLHF. The CDR3 DNA follows: TGTGCCAGCAGCCCCGGGCCTGTCGGTAATTCACCCCTCCACTTT.

Only a few counts were recorded for this clone. V and J are TRBV7-9 and TRBJ2-5; D unresolved. Trimming cost V 4 bases and J 2 bases, with 8 bases left between them. This CDR3 has 13 amino acids. Germline CDR1 reads SEHNR; CDR2 reads FQNEAQ (reference sequence). The CDR3 nucleotides are TGTGCCAGCAGCTCGTTAGGACAAGAGACCCAGTACTTC. Its translation: CASSSLGQETQYF.

This clone appeared a few times. The V call is TRBV6-5, the J call TRBJ1-1; weak D call: TRBD1 (5 bases). In germline, CDR1 is MNHEY, CDR2 SVGAGI. V lost 8 bases to trimming and J lost 3 bases, with 13 bases between them. The CDR3 runs to 13 residues. The CDR3: CASPRVGDTEAFF. In DNA form, the CDR3 reads TGTGCCAGCCCTAGGGTGGGGGACACTGAAGCTTTCTTT.

This clone was detected ten times or more. The chain carries TRBV30 and TRBJ2-3, with TRBD2 identical over 7 bases. Germline V gene data show CDR1 as GTSNPN and CDR2 as SVGIG (reference sequence). This CDR3 is built from 14 residues. Trimming took 3 bases from V and 0 from J; bases not matched to a gene: 3. The CDR3 sequence: CAWRSGASTDTQYF. The CDR3 DNA reads TGTGCCTGGAGGAGCGGGGCGAGCACAGATACGCAGTATTTT.

The chain links TRBV6-6 to TRBJ2-7, with 10 positions matching TRBD2. The length of the CDR3 is 15 residues. Germline CDR1 MNHNY, CDR2 SVGAGI (reference sequence). Unmatched junction bases numbered 4, after V lost 2 bases and J lost 3 bases. The CDR3 loop reads CASSYRKRGGYEQYF. As DNA, the CDR3 is TGTGCCAGCAGTTACAGAAAGCGGGGGGGCTACGAGCAGTACTTC.

The J gene is TRBJ1-2, the V gene TRBV30; no firm D call. CDR1 is GTSNPN, CDR2 SVGIG, per germline (reference sequence). This CDR3 has 11 amino acids. V was shortened by 2 bases and J by 8 bases, with 9 bases between the two germline ends. The CDR3 sequence is CAWSQSGGYTF. As DNA, the CDR3 is TGTGCCTGGAGTCAAAGTGGCGGCTACACCTTC. The full variable domain, completed using reference TRBV30 and TRBJ1-2, is SQTIHQWPATLVQPVGSPLSLECTVEGTSNPNLYWYRQAAGRGLQLLFYSVGIGQISSEVPQNLSASRPQDRQFILSSKKLLLSDSGFYLCAWSQSGGYTFGSGTRLTVV.

This clone was seen only once. The chain uses TRBV9 and TRBJ2-2; 9 bases match TRBD1. Germline-derived CDR1 and CDR2 are SGDLS and YYNGEE. This CDR3 contains 16 residues. J was trimmed by 3 bases and V by 3 bases; bases with no gene match: 6. In DNA form, the CDR3 reads TGTGCCAGCAGCGCAGACCGGACAGGGGACACCGGGGAGCTGTTTTTT. It specifies CASSADRTGDTGELFF.